The entry below gives a single TCR beta chain sequence along with its context. This sample was included in a study of control samples from healthy donors and cancer patients. The CDR3 totals 14 residues. The germline V and J ends were trimmed by 0 bases and 5 bases, with 9 bases remaining between them. Looked up from germline, CDR1 is MGHRA and CDR2 is YSYEKL. Clones were read by immunoSEQ multiplex PCR, and TCRdb kept only the in-frame ones, dropping some. Among about 270,000 clones listed, about 80% were seen once. This sequence originates from a woman aged 55-69 years with lung cancer. This sequence joins TRBV4-1 and TRBJ2-3; tentative D call: TRBD2 (5 bases). Material: PBMCs. The CDR3: CASSQERAEDTQYF. CDR3 nucleotide sequence: TGCGCCAGCAGCCAAGAGCGGGCGGAAGATACGCAGTATTTT.